Sequencing of this TCR beta chain was carried out in a study of cytomegalovirus exposure and HLA in healthy donors. Study-level points and caveats: Later analysis identified several of the most significant clusters that appeared linked to common viral pathogens.

With regard to this clone: Its specificity is unknown.

Primers: 60 Vbeta forward and 13 Jbeta reverse. TCRdb keeps only in-frame clones here, not all; method: immunoSEQ multiplex PCR. The sample includes 100,000 to 150,000 clones, roughly 80% seen only once; the top ten take about a tenth. Germline CDR1 reads MGHDK; CDR2 reads SYGVNS. The CDR3 runs 16 residues. The V segment lost 2 bases and the J segment 9 bases; nucleotides outside the gene matches: 6. The sample taken for sequencing was PBMCs. V and J are TRBV25-1 and TRBJ2-1, with TRBD2 matching 14 bases. The source is a man aged 25-45 years in good health and CMV-seropositive. The DNA of the CDR3 is TGTGCCAGCAGTGAACCGGGACTAGCGGGAGCGGGTGAGCAGTTCTTC. Translation: CASSEPGLAGAGEQFF.